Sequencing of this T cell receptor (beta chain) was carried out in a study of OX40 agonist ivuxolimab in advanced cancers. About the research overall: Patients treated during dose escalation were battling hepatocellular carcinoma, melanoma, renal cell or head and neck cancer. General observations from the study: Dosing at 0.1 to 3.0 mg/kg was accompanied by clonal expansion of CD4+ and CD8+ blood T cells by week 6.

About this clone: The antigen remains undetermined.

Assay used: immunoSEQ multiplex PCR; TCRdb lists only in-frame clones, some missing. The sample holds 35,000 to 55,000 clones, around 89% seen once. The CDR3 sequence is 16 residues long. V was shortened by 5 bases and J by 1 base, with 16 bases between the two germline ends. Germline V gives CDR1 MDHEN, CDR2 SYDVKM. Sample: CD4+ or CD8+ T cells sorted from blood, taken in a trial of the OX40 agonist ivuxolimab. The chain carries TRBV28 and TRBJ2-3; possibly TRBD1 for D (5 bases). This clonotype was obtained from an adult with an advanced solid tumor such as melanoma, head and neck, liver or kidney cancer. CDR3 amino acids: CASSPLQGAGTDTQYF. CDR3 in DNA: TGTGCCAGCAGTCCCCTTCAGGGTGCGGGCACAGATACGCAGTATTTT.